This entry describes one T cell receptor beta chain. TCRbeta library construction was performed incorporating unique molecular identifiers. From the PCR reads, TCRdb called clonotypes with MiXCR, one entry per CDR3 protein. The sample has roughly 400,000 distinct CDR3 sequences; just over 20% are singletons. The CDR3 is 15 amino acids. Trimming removed 1 base from V and 6 bases from J; junction bases left unmatched: 6. CDR1 is SEHNR, CDR2 FQNEAQ, per germline (reference sequence). This sample was taken from a study of T-cell reconstitution after alpha-beta-depleted transplantation in children. The J gene is TRBJ2-1, the V gene TRBV7-9; 7 bases match TRBD2. The TCR was taken from a human donor who donated a stem cell graft to a child with acute myeloid leukemia. The specimen was PBMCs from the stem cell graft donor, collected from the stem cell graft. The CDR3 loop is CASSLGGGLGNEQFF. In nucleotides, the CDR3 is TGTGCCAGCAGCTTAGGGGGGGGTCTCGGCAATGAGCAGTTCTTC.